This TCR beta chain is from a study of T cell responses to AZD1222 COVID-19 vaccine. As regards this clone: Other nucleotide sequences in the sample specify the same CDR3.

TCRdb's copy holds only in-frame clones and misses some; the assay was immunoSEQ multiplex PCR. The table lists about 140,000 clones, about nine tenths of them singletons, with approximately 6.2% in the top ten. The CDR3 length is 13 residues. Trimming cost V 3 bases and J 3 bases, with 6 bases left between them. The germline gives CDR1 SGHTA, CDR2 FQGNSA. The chain employs TRBV7-2 and TRBJ1-5; the D is unclear. The receptor comes from an adult who received the AZD1222 COVID-19 vaccine. The source material was peripheral blood, sampled 28 days after the second AZD1222 dose. The CDR3 sequence is CASSFSVNQPQHF. CDR3 bases: TGTGCCAGCAGCTTTTCGGTCAATCAGCCCCAGCATTTT.